Reported below is one TCR beta chain. These data belong to a study of shared clonotypes between healthy human individuals. The protocol was immunoSEQ multiplex PCR, while the TCRdb copy is restricted to in-frame clones and leaves out a portion. The sample records 300,000 to 400,000 clones, roughly 70% being singletons. J was trimmed by 0 bases and V by 8 bases; bases with no gene match: 3. The germline CDR1 and CDR2 sequences are SGHRS and YFSETQ. The CDR3 extends over 14 amino acids. The TCR originated in a man under 40 in good health. V and J are TRBV5-1 and TRBJ2-2; 8 bases map to TRBD2. The sequenced material came from memory CD4+ T cells sorted from blood. As to subset: CD45RA-negative fraction. The CDR3 DNA reads TGCGCCAGTAGGGGACTAGCGAACACCGGGGAGCTGTTTTTT. This encodes CASRGLANTGELFF. The variable domain in full, completed from reference TRBV5-1 and TRBJ2-2, reads KAGVTQTPRYLIKTRGQQVTLSCSPISGHRSVSWYQQTPGQGLQFLFEYFSETQRNKGNFPGRFSGRQFSNSRSEMNVSTLELGDSALYLCASRGLANTGELFFGEGSRLTVL.